These 32 T cell receptor beta chains came from one sample sequenced in a study of shared clonotypes between healthy human individuals. Clones were sequenced by immunoSEQ multiplex PCR, and TCRdb holds only the in-frame ones, with some missing. The sample carries a few million clones, around 95% recorded once. Selected positively for CCR7 and CD45RO-negative, naive CD8 cells excluded terminally differentiated effector memory CD45RA+ cells. Sample: naive CD8+ T cells from PBMCs. The receptors derive from a man in his late teens or twenties in good health. Some clones in this sample may be carry-over from other donors' samples.

The V and J genes are TRBV19 and TRBJ1-1; no clear D. With 4 bases removed from V and 2 bases from J, the gap between germline ends came to 8 bases. This CDR3 has 13 amino acids. Germline lookup yields CDR1 LNHDA and CDR2 SQIVND (reference sequence). This CDR3 is CASSRRGNTEAFF. For the CDR3, the DNA is TGTGCCAGTAGTAGGCGGGGTAACACTGAAGCTTTCTTT.

This clone appeared a single time. Other DNA sequences from this sample encode an identical CDR3 as well. The chain recombines TRBV27 with TRBJ1-3; D is undetermined. Germline V gene lookup returns CDR1 MNHEY and CDR2 SMNVEV (reference sequence). V lost 2 bases to trimming and J lost 4 bases, with 6 bases between them. This CDR3 has 13 residues. The DNA for the CDR3 is TGTGCCAGCAGTTTAAGTCTAGGAAACACCATATATTTT. It encodes CASSLSLGNTIYF.

The V call is TRBV19, the J call TRBJ2-7, with unresolved D. CDR1 is LNHDA and CDR2 is SQIVND in the germline V gene (reference sequence). V was clipped by 3 bases and J by 7 bases, with 10 bases between them. CDR3 length: 12 residues. CDR3 sequence reads: CASSILPGEQYF. Here the CDR3 DNA reads TGTGCCAGTAGTATTCTACCTGGGGAGCAGTACTTC. The full variable domain, completed using reference TRBV19 and TRBJ2-7, is DGGITQSPKYLFRKEGQNVTLSCEQNLNHDAMYWYRQDPGQGLRLIYYSQIVNDFQKGDIAEGYSVSREKKESFPLTVTSAQKNPTAFYLCASSILPGEQYFGPGTRLTVT.

The V gene is TRBV30, the J gene TRBJ1-4; tentatively, D is TRBD1 (5 bases). The V end was cut by 4 bases, the J end by 5 bases, with 14 bases between. CDR3 length: 14 amino acids. CDR1 and CDR2 from the germline V gene are GTSNPN and SVGIG (reference sequence). The CDR3 spells CAWTEGRVNEKLFF. The DNA for the CDR3 is TGTGCCTGGACGGAGGGACGGGTAAATGAAAAACTGTTTTTT.

A few counts support this clone. The chain couples TRBV6-5 to TRBJ1-1, with D perhaps matching TRBD1 (6 bases). There are 15 residues in the CDR3. Germline assignment: CDR1 MNHEY and CDR2 SVGAGI. The germline V and J ends were trimmed by 2 bases and 5 bases, with 15 bases remaining between them. The CDR3 DNA is TGTGCCAGCAGTTACCTACAGGGCGGGAGAACTGAAGCTTTCTTT. As protein: CASSYLQGGRTEAFF.

Note on this clone: Other nucleotide sequences in the sample specify the same CDR3. V gene TRBV7-6 combines with J gene TRBJ1-1; no reliable D call. CDR1 and CDR2 (germline): SGHVS, FNYEAQ. Trimming took off 4 bases at V and 0 bases at J, with 6 bases between the two ends. The CDR3 sequence is 13 residues long. The CDR3 protein is CASSSRMNTEAFF. CDR3 in DNA: TGTGCCAGCAGCTCCAGGATGAACACTGAAGCTTTCTTT.

Remarks on this clone: The final CDR3 position lacks the conserved phenylalanine or tryptophan, pointing to a likely read error. This chain connects TRBV28 to TRBJ2-7; tentative D call: TRBD2 (5 bases). The CDR3 is made up of 16 amino acids. With 3 bases removed from V and 6 bases from J, the gap between germline ends came to 21 bases. Germline lookup yields CDR1 MDHEN and CDR2 SYDVKM. As DNA, the CDR3 is TGTGCCAGCAGTTTGGTAATTAGCCGGGGATGGGGCGAGCAGTACCTC. As protein: CASSLVISRGWGEQYL.

The V gene is TRBV28, the J gene TRBJ2-7; 14 bases line up with TRBD2. CDR1 MDHEN and CDR2 SYDVKM come from the germline V gene. This CDR3 is built from 15 residues. The J segment lost 6 bases and the V segment lost 6 bases, leaving 7 bases of the junction unmatched. The DNA for the CDR3 is TGTGCCAGCAGCCCGACTAGCGGGAGGGCCTCCGAGCAGTACTTC. Encoded protein: CASSPTSGRASEQYF.

This chain links TRBV29-1 with TRBJ1-2; weak D call: TRBD1 (5 bases). Germline CDR1 SQVTM, CDR2 ANQGSEA. V was trimmed by 4 bases and J by 4 bases, leaving 16 bases between them. The CDR3 has 14 residues. The CDR3 here is CSVVRDLEGYGYTF. In nucleotides, the CDR3 is TGCAGCGTTGTACGGGACTTGGAGGGCTATGGCTACACCTTC. The whole variable domain, filled in from reference TRBV29-1 and TRBJ1-2, reads SAVISQKPSRDICQRGTSLTIQCQVDSQVTMMFWYRQQPGQSLTLIATANQGSEATYESGFVIDKFPISRPNLTFSTLTVSNMSPEDSSIYLCSVVRDLEGYGYTFGSGTRLTVV.

The genes are TRBV2 and TRBJ2-7; 7 nucleotides align to TRBD2. Germline lookup yields CDR1 SNHLY and CDR2 FYNNEI. Trimming removed 9 bases from V and 3 bases from J; junction bases left unmatched: 14. The CDR3 consists of 15 residues. DNA of the CDR3: TGTGCCAGTTTCCGGGACTGGGGGAGGGGCTACGAGCAGTACTTC. Translating gives CASFRDWGRGYEQYF.

The chain combines TRBV7-8 with TRBJ2-7; 10 nucleotides match TRBD1. The CDR3 extends over 16 amino acids. Germline loops: CDR1 SGHVS, CDR2 FQNEAQ. V lost 2 bases and J lost 2; bases outside the gene matches: 6. CDR3 nucleotide sequence: TGTGCCAGCAGCTTACCTAGGGACAGGGGAGCCTACGAGCAGTACTTC. As protein: CASSLPRDRGAYEQYF.

The rearrangement joins TRBV11-2 to TRBJ2-7; D gene ambiguous. This CDR3 is built from 16 residues. Per the germline V gene, CDR1 is SGHAT and CDR2 is FQNNGV. Between the trimmed V and J ends, which lost 4 bases and 6 bases, there was a span of 22 bases. CDR3 amino acids: CASSSQGGRPASEQYF. The DNA of the CDR3 is TGTGCCAGCAGCTCCCAAGGCGGCAGGCCAGCGAGCGAGCAGTACTTC.

The chain is built from TRBV29-1 and TRBJ1-5; D ambiguous. The germline CDR1 and CDR2 sequences are SQVTM and ANQGSEA. Trimming removed 6 bases at V and 6 bases at J, with 18 bases between. This CDR3 has 14 residues. DNA for the CDR3: TGCAGCGTCCCCCCGGACGGGCCGGGTCAGCCCCAGCATTTT. Translated, it gives CSVPPDGPGQPQHF.

In its sample, this clone was seen once. The V call is TRBV6-1, the J call TRBJ2-7; 10 bases line up with TRBD2. The CDR3 consists of 15 residues. The germline V gene has CDR1 MNHNS and CDR2 SASEGT. Unmatched junction bases numbered 2, after V lost 3 bases and J lost 0 bases. The CDR3 region has the DNA TGTGCCAGCAGTGATAGCGGGAGGAGCTCCTACGAGCAGTACTTC. Translating it yields CASSDSGRSSYEQYF.

The chain carries TRBV7-9 and TRBJ2-1, with 8 bases fitting TRBD1. CDR3 size: 15 residues. Trimming took 4 bases from V and 8 from J; bases not matched to a gene: 10. Germline CDR1 reads SEHNR; CDR2 reads FQNEAQ (reference sequence). The CDR3 spells CASSSPWTGFDEQFF. The CDR3 DNA is TGTGCCAGCAGCTCCCCGTGGACAGGGTTCGATGAGCAGTTCTTC. The whole variable domain, remainder taken from reference TRBV7-9 and TRBJ2-1, is DTGVSQNPRHKITKRGQNVTFRCDPISEHNRLYWYRQTLGQGPEFLTYFQNEAQLEKSRLLSDRFSAERPKGSFSTLEIQRTEQGDSAMYLCASSSPWTGFDEQFFGPGTRLTVL.

This clone was counted a single time. The CDR3 sequence is CASSLEVAGGTDTQYF. CDR3 bases: TGCGCCAGCAGCTTGGAGGTAGCGGGGGGCACAGATACGCAGTATTTT. The V call is TRBV5-1, the J call TRBJ2-3; TRBD2 aligns across 9 bases. Germline loops: CDR1 SGHRS, CDR2 YFSETQ. There are 16 residues in the CDR3. V was pared by 0 bases and J by 1 base, with 3 bases of the junction left unmatched. Together with reference TRBV5-1 and TRBJ2-3, the CDR3 gives the full variable domain: KAGVTQTPRYLIKTRGQQVTLSCSPISGHRSVSWYQQTPGQGLQFLFEYFSETQRNKGNFPGRFSGRQFSNSRSEMNVSTLELGDSALYLCASSLEVAGGTDTQYFGPGTRLTVL.

The CDR3 bases are TGTGCCAGCAGCGCCAAGGGACAACCAGCGGCCAAAAACATTCAGTACTTC. It translates to CASSAKGQPAAKNIQYF. V is TRBV11-3 and J is TRBJ2-4; D may be TRBD1 (6 bases). This CDR3 is 17 amino acids long. V was shortened by 5 bases and J by 1 base, with 18 bases between the two germline ends. Per the germline V gene, CDR1 is SGHNT and CDR2 is YENEEA. Complete variable domain (other parts from reference TRBV11-3 and TRBJ2-4): EAGVVQSPRYKIIEKKQPVAFWCNPISGHNTLYWYLQNLGQGPELLIRYENEEAVDDSQLPKDRFSAERLKGVDSTLKIQPAELGDSAVYLCASSAKGQPAAKNIQYFGAGTRLSVL.

V and J are TRBV5-6 and TRBJ2-7; 11 bases are a match to TRBD2. Germline-derived CDR1 and CDR2 are SGHDT and YYEEEE. The length of the CDR3 is 14 residues. V lost 1 base to trimming and J lost 3 bases; unmatched junction nucleotides: 0. Here the CDR3 reads CASSLTSGGYEQYF. In nucleotides, the CDR3 is TGTGCCAGCAGCTTGACTAGCGGGGGCTACGAGCAGTACTTC.

This chain connects TRBV27 to TRBJ1-3; D unresolved. Germline CDR1 MNHEY, CDR2 SMNVEV (reference sequence). Trimming removed 4 bases at V and 4 bases at J, with 8 bases between. CDR3 length equals 13 residues. The CDR3 here is CASSSSRGNTIYF. The CDR3 DNA is TGTGCCAGCAGTTCCTCCCGGGGAAACACCATATATTTT.

The chain recombines TRBV27 with TRBJ1-1; no reliable D call. The CDR3 consists of 13 residues. The ends were cut back, 6 bases at V and 1 base at J, with 9 bases in the middle. Per the germline V gene, CDR1 is MNHEY and CDR2 is SMNVEV (reference sequence). DNA of the CDR3: TGTGCCAGCAGGACCCCAGGGAACACTGAAGCTTTCTTT. Protein sequence: CASRTPGNTEAFF.

The chain couples TRBV11-1 to TRBJ2-2; no clear D gene. Germline CDR1 is SGHAT and CDR2 is FQDESV (reference sequence). The CDR3 has 16 residues. With 4 bases removed from V and 0 bases from J, the gap between germline ends came to 12 bases. The CDR3 region has the DNA TGTGCCAGCAGCTCCCGACGCGTGGCGAACACCGGGGAGCTGTTTTTT. It encodes CASSSRRVANTGELFF.

This chain connects TRBV7-9 to TRBJ2-7; D might be TRBD2 (5 bases). Trimming took 4 bases from V and 3 from J, leaving 13 bases between them. Germline CDR1 is SEHNR and CDR2 is FQNEAQ (reference sequence). This CDR3 comprises 14 residues. This chain's CDR3 is CASSYQDGIYEQYF. Here the CDR3 DNA reads TGTGCCAGCAGCTACCAGGACGGGATCTACGAGCAGTACTTC. Looking up the rest from reference TRBV7-9 and TRBJ2-7 gives the full variable domain: DTGVSQNPRHKITKRGQNVTFRCDPISEHNRLYWYRQTLGQGPEFLTYFQNEAQLEKSRLLSDRFSAERPKGSFSTLEIQRTEQGDSAMYLCASSYQDGIYEQYFGPGTRLTVT.

This chain links TRBV7-9 with TRBJ2-3, with 7 bases lining up with TRBD2. The germline CDR1 and CDR2 sequences are SEHNR and FQNEAQ (reference sequence). The CDR3 has 15 residues. Unmatched junction bases numbered 15, after V lost 5 bases and J lost 10 bases. The CDR3 coding sequence is TGTGCCAGCAGCCCAGGACTAGTAGGAGATTTTGCGCAGTATTTT. It translates to CASSPGLVGDFAQYF.

The rearrangement uses TRBV7-9 and TRBJ2-1, with 13 bases matching TRBD2. This CDR3 contains 15 residues. V dropped 5 bases and J dropped 9; count of bases not matched to a gene: 7. Germline V gene sequence: CDR1 SEHNR, CDR2 FQNEAQ (reference sequence). CDR3 residues: CASSPGLAGTIEQFF. The CDR3 nucleotides read TGTGCCAGCAGCCCGGGACTAGCGGGAACGATTGAGCAGTTCTTC.

This clone was detected only once. This rearrangement joins TRBV27 to TRBJ1-2; D gene uncertain. V lost 5 bases and J lost 5, with 12 bases in between. The CDR3 has 13 residues. CDR1 is MNHEY and CDR2 is SMNVEV in the germline V gene (reference sequence). The CDR3 protein is CASSPTDWYGYTF. In nucleotides, the CDR3 is TGTGCCAGCAGTCCCACCGACTGGTATGGCTACACCTTC.

The chain is built from TRBV10-3 and TRBJ1-2; D gene ambiguous. The germline gives CDR1 ENHRY, CDR2 SYGVKD. V was cut by 4 bases and J by 3 bases, with 12 bases left in between. This CDR3 has 14 residues. The CDR3 DNA is TGTGCCATCAGTGGAGACGGTTCTTACTATGGCTACACCTTC. Translating it yields CAISGDGSYYGYTF.

The chain employs TRBV9 and TRBJ1-2; D unclear. Trimming removed 0 bases from V and 8 bases from J, with 11 bases in between. This CDR3 contains 13 residues. Germline assignment: CDR1 SGDLS and CDR2 YYNGEE. CDR3 bases: TGTGCCAGCAGCGTAGGGGTCAGTGTGGGCTACACCTTC. It codes for CASSVGVSVGYTF.

This chain uses TRBV9 with TRBJ2-7; D may match TRBD1 or TRBD2 (5 bases each). Trimming pared 6 bases from V and 7 bases from J, leaving 26 bases between. The CDR3 runs to 16 residues. Germline V gene sequence: CDR1 SGDLS, CDR2 YYNGEE. The CDR3 DNA follows: TGTGCCAGCACCCCTCATGCGGCAGCCGCGAGGGGAGAGCAGTACTTC. Amino acid sequence: CASTPHAAAARGEQYF. Using reference TRBV9 and TRBJ2-7 for the parts outside the CDR3, the full variable domain is DSGVTQTPKHLITATGQRVTLRCSPRSGDLSVYWYQQSLDQGLQFLIQYYNGEERAKGNILERFSAQQFPDLHSELNLSSLELGDSALYFCASTPHAAAARGEQYFGPGTRLTVT.

To note about this clone: Different DNA sequences within this sample yield the same CDR3. The genes are TRBV27 and TRBJ2-7; 8 bases fit TRBD1. This CDR3 contains 14 residues. Germline V gene data show CDR1 as MNHEY and CDR2 as SMNVEV (reference sequence). The V and J ends lost 5 bases and 2 bases, in that order; junction bases with no gene match: 5. The DNA of the CDR3 is TGTGCCAGCAGTCCCGGGACAGGACCCTACGAGCAGTACTTC. This translates into CASSPGTGPYEQYF.

The gene calls are TRBV27 and TRBJ1-4; no clear D. In germline, CDR1 is MNHEY, CDR2 SMNVEV (reference sequence). With 5 bases removed from V and 2 bases from J, the gap between germline ends came to 9 bases. The CDR3 loop spans 14 amino acids. The CDR3 sequence is CASSTQFTNEKLFF. The CDR3 coding sequence is TGTGCCAGCAGTACGCAGTTCACTAATGAAAAACTGTTTTTT.

CDR3 in DNA: TGTGCCAGCAGTGAAGCTACCAGCAATCAGCCCCAGCATTTT. Translated: CASSEATSNQPQHF. The chain has TRBV2 and TRBJ1-5; D unresolved. From germline, CDR1 is SNHLY and CDR2 FYNNEI. V lost 0 bases and J 1 base, leaving 4 bases between the germline ends. CDR3 length: 14 residues.

The rearrangement joins TRBV7-9 to TRBJ2-5, with TRBD1 identical over 7 bases. The CDR3 runs 16 residues. Per the germline V gene, CDR1 is SEHNR and CDR2 is FQNEAQ (reference sequence). V was clipped by 4 bases and J by 4 bases; unmatched bases: 12. The CDR3: CASSSPLGTDRETQYF. CDR3 DNA sequence: TGTGCCAGCAGCTCGCCTCTAGGGACAGACCGAGAGACCCAGTACTTC. Based on the CDR3 plus reference TRBV7-9 and TRBJ2-5, the full variable domain is DTGVSQNPRHKITKRGQNVTFRCDPISEHNRLYWYRQTLGQGPEFLTYFQNEAQLEKSRLLSDRFSAERPKGSFSTLEIQRTEQGDSAMYLCASSSPLGTDRETQYFGPGTRLLVL.